The TCR beta chain described here comes from a study of beta chain features in type 1 diabetes. Findings and limits, study-wide: HLA influence on TCRB rearrangement stayed unresolved here. Sequencing of cDNA might inflate the share of cells that strongly express TCR.

As regards this clone: Its specificity is not known.

Since all of the isolated RNA was reverse transcribed, expressed TCRB transcripts were what got sequenced. The table came from immunoSEQ multiplex PCR; TCRdb's copy has only in-frame clones and leaves some out. The sample contains under 500,000 clones, about 30% of which appear only once. The length of the CDR3 is 14 residues. Trimming shortened V by 4 bases and J by 4 bases, and 11 bases separated the two germline ends. Germline assignment: CDR1 SGHRS and CDR2 YFSETQ. The specimen was naive CD4+ T cells from blood. The source is a man between 18 and 35 years old in good health. V is TRBV5-1 and J is TRBJ1-4; TRBD1 might be the D (5 bases). This CDR3 is CASSRAGNNEKLFF. The CDR3 nucleotides read TGCGCCAGCAGCCGGGCAGGGAATAATGAAAAACTGTTTTTT.